Listed below are T cell receptor beta chains from one sample, sequenced in a study of blood T cell repertoires in COVID-19. This table comes from immunoSEQ multiplex PCR, and its TCRdb copy is limited to in-frame clones, with some not included. The table includes 85,000 to 120,000 clones, around 90% detected once. Sequences were obtained from peripheral blood. Source of these receptors: a man in his fifties with active COVID-19. The CDR3 runs from the conserved cysteine through the conserved F or W. A D gene is named only where the DNA matches it firmly. Rows give clone size only sometimes, using once, few, many, or a class for an expanded clone.

>TRBD2|TRBJ2-5|TRBV7-9|NA
TGTGCCAGCAGCTTAATCAGACTAGCGGACCTCCAAGAGACCCAGTACTTC
CASSLIRLADLQETQYF
>NA|TRBJ2-1|TRBV6-1|NA
TGTGCCAGCAGTGAGGACAGAAGGGGATACAATGAGCAGTTCTTC
CASSEDRRGYNEQFF
>TRBD1|TRBJ1-1|TRBV18|NA
TGTGCCAGCTCAGAAGGACAGGGGGGGGAAACTGAAGCTTTCTTT
CASSEGQGGETEAFF
>TRBD1|TRBJ2-7|TRBV7-2|NA
TGTGCCAGCAGCGGAGGGACAGGGGGAAGAGGCGAGCAGTACTTC
CASSGGTGGRGEQYF
>NA|TRBJ2-7|TRBV21-1|NA
TGTGCCAGCAGCAACGGACAGTTGTCCTACGAGCAGTACTTC
CASSNGQLSYEQYF
>TRBD1|TRBJ2-1|TRBV5-4|NA
TGTGCCAGCAGCTTGACAGGGGTTGAGCAGTTCTTC
CASSLTGVEQFF
>TRBD1|TRBJ1-1|TRBV9|NA
TGTGCCAGCAGCGCACCAGGGGGCGGCACTGAAGCTTTCTTT
CASSAPGGGTEAFF
>TRBD2|TRBJ2-5|TRBV7-2|NA
TGTGCCAGCAGCTCAGGACTAGCGGGGGAGGTAGAGACCCAGTACTTC
CASSSGLAGEVETQYF
>TRBD2|TRBJ2-3|TRBV3-1/TRBV3-2|NA
TGTGCCAGCGCCGCGGGGGGGCGGGATACGCAGTATTTT
CASAAGGRDTQYF
>TRBD2|TRBJ2-5|TRBV5-1|NA
TGCGCCAGCAGCTTTCGGGGGGTAGTACAAGAGACCCAGTACTTC
CASSFRGVVQETQYF
>TRBD1|TRBJ2-2|TRBV5-4|once
TGTGCCAGCAGCCCCACAGGGGCGAGGACCGGGGAGCTGTTTTTT
CASSPTGARTGELFF
>NA|TRBJ2-5|TRBV18|NA
TGTGCCAGCTCACCCAGGGTTGGGGAGACCCAGTACTTC
CASSPRVGETQYF
>NA|TRBJ1-1|TRBV10-3|NA
TGTGCCATCAGTGAGTCCGGCGGGGCCACTGAAGCTTTCTTT
CAISESGGATEAFF
>TRBD2|TRBJ2-2|TRBV2|NA
TGTGCCAGCGGGGGGGAACCGAACACCGGGGAGCTGTTTTTT
CASGGEPNTGELFF
>NA|TRBJ2-1|TRBV3-1/TRBV3-2|NA
TGTGCCAGCAGCTCATCATTCAATGAGCAGTTCTTC
CASSSSFNEQFF
>TRBD1|TRBJ1-5|TRBV30|NA
TGTGCCTGGAGCGTGGACAGGGGCAATCAGCCCCAGCATTTT
CAWSVDRGNQPQHF
>NA|TRBJ2-3|TRBV10-3|NA
TGTGCCACTAAGTTACAGGGCACAGATACGCAGTATTTT
CATKLQGTDTQYF
>NA|TRBJ1-1|TRBV7-9|NA
TGTGCCAGCAGCGGCACGAACACTGAAGCTTTCTTT
CASSGTNTEAFF
>TRBD1|TRBJ1-2|TRBV2|few
TGTGCCAGCAGGGAGCCGGGACAGCGGCAAGGTGGCTACACCTTC
CASREPGQRQGGYTF
>TRBD2|TRBJ2-1|TRBV7-7|NA
TGTGCTAGCAGCGCAACTAGCGGGGGGGCTGGTGAGCAGTTCTTC
CASSATSGGAGEQFF
>TRBD2|TRBJ2-7|TRBV10-1|NA
TGCGCCAGCAGAGTAGCGGGGTCCGCCTACGAGCAGTACTTC
CASRVAGSAYEQYF
>TRBD1|TRBJ1-2|TRBV19|NA
TGTGCCAGTACGAGGGGACAGGGGCTAAATGGCTACACCTTC
CASTRGQGLNGYTF
>NA|TRBJ1-1|TRBV19|NA
TGTGCCAGTAGAAAAGAGAGGGAGAATCTGAACACTGAAGCTTTCTTT
CASRKERENLNTEAFF
>NA|TRBJ2-7|TRBV5-6|few
TGTGCCAGCAGCCCACGTGTGAGCCACGAGCAGTACTTC
CASSPRVSHEQYF
>TRBD2|TRBJ2-1|TRBV5-1|few
TGCGCCAGCAGTACGGGACTAGTATACAATGAGCAGTTCTTC
CASSTGLVYNEQFF
>NA|TRBJ1-2|TRBV5-5|NA
TGTGCCAGCTCGACGGGAGGGCTTGGGAATCGCTACACCTTC
CASSTGGLGNRYTF
>NA|TRBJ1-6|TRBV5-4|NA
TGTGCCAGCAGCGCGTATCTGGTCGGTAATTCACCCCTCCACTTT
CASSAYLVGNSPLHF
>NA|TRBJ2-1|TRBV5-1|NA
TGCGCCAGCAGCCCACTCGGACAGTACTCCTACAATGAGCAGTTCTTC
CASSPLGQYSYNEQFF
>TRBD1|TRBJ2-7|TRBV5-4|NA
TGTGCCAGCAGCTCCCGACAGGGGAATTACGAGCAGTACTTC
CASSSRQGNYEQYF
>NA|TRBJ1-1|TRBV18|NA
TGTGCCAGCTCACCTACCAACGGGATCATGAACACTGAAGCTTTCTTT
CASSPTNGIMNTEAFF
>TRBD2|TRBJ2-2|TRBV4-1|NA
TGCGCCAGCAGCCAAGCGGGGGGGAGTTACACCGGGGAGCTGTTTTTT
CASSQAGGSYTGELFF
>NA|TRBJ2-1|TRBV7-2|once
TGTGCCAGCAGCTTAGTATACAATGAGCAGTTCTTC
CASSLVYNEQFF
>TRBD1|TRBJ2-7|TRBV12-3/TRBV12-4|once
TGTGCCAGCAACAGGGGGAGCTACGAGCAGTACTTC
CASNRGSYEQYF
>TRBD1|TRBJ1-6|TRBV6-5|NA
TGTGCCAGCAGTAGACAGGGAGCGGGAGGATCACCCCTCCACTTT
CASSRQGAGGSPLHF
>NA|TRBJ2-3|TRBV29-1|NA
TGCAGCGTTGATTCTAATGCTGCGCAGTATTTT
CSVDSNAAQYF
>TRBD1|TRBJ1-1|TRBV6-4|NA
TGTGCCAGCAGCCCAACCTCAGGGGGCACTGAAGCTTTCTTT
CASSPTSGGTEAFF
>TRBD1|TRBJ2-2|TRBV5-6|NA
TGTGCCAGCAGCTGGGACAGGCTTACGAACACCGGGGAGCTGTTTTTT
CASSWDRLTNTGELFF
>NA|TRBJ1-2|TRBV2|once
TGTGCCAGCAGTGCTAATGGGGGGGGGCTCGGCTATGGCTACACCTTC
CASSANGGGLGYGYTF
>NA|TRBJ1-3|TRBV11-2|NA
TGTGCCAGCAGCTCCGGGAACCCCGGAAACACCATATATTTT
CASSSGNPGNTIYF
>NA|TRBJ2-5|TRBV2|few
TGTGCCAGCAGCAAAGGGTCTAGCCTAGAGACCCAGTACTTC
CASSKGSSLETQYF